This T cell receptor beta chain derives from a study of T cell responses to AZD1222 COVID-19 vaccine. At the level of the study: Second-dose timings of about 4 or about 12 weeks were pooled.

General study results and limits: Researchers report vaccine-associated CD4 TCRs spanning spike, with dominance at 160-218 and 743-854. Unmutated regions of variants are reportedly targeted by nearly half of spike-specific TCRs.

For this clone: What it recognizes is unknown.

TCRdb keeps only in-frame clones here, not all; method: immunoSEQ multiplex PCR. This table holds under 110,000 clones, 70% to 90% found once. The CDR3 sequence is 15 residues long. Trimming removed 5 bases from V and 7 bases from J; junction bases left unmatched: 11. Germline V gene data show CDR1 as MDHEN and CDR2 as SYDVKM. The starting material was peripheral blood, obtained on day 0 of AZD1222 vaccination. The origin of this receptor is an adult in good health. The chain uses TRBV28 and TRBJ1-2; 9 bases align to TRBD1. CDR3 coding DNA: TGTGCCAGCAGTGTACCAACTACAGGGGGCAGTGGCTACACCTTC. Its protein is CASSVPTTGGSGYTF.